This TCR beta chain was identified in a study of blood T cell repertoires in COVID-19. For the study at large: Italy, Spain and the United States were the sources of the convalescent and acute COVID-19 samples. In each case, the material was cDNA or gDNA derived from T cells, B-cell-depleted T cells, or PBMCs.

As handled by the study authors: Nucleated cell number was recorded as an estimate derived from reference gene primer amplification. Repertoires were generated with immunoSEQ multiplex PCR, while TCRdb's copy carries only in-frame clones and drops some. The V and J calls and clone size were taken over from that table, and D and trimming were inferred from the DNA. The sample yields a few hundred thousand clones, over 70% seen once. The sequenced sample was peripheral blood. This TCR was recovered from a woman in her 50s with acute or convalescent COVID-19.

The CDR3 DNA is TGTGCCAGCAGTGTTGGTCAGGGAGGTTATTCACCCCTCCACTTT. Protein sequence: CASSVGQGGYSPLHF. The V call is TRBV2, the J call TRBJ1-6, with a weak D call TRBD1 (5 bases). V was shortened by 4 bases and J by 8 bases, with 15 bases between the two germline ends. Germline CDR1 is SNHLY and CDR2 is FYNNEI. The CDR3 covers 15 residues.